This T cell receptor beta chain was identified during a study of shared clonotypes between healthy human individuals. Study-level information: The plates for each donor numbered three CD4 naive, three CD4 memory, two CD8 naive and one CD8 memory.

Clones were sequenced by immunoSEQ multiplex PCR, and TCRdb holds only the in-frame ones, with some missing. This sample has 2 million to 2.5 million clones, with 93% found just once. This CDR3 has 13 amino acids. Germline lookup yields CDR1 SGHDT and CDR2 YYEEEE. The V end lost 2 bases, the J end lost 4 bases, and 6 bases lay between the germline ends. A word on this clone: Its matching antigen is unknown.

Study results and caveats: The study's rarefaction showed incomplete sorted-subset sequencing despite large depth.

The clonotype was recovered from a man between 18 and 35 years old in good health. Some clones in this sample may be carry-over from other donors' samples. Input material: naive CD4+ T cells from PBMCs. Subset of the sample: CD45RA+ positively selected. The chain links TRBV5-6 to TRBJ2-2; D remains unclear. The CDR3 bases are TGTGCCAGCAGCTTAACTGCCACCGGGGAGCTGTTTTTT. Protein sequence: CASSLTATGELFF.